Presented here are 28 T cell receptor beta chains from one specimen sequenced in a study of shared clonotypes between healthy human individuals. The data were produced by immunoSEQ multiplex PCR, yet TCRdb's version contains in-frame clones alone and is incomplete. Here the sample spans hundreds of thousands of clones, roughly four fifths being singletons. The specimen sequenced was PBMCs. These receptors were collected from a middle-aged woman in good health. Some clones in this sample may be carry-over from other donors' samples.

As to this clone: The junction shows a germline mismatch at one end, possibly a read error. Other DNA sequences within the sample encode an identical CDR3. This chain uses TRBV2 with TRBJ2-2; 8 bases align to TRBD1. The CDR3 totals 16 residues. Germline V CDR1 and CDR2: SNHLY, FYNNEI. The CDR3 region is CASSGTGVGLTGELFF. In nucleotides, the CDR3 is TGCGCCAGCTCCGGGACAGGAGTCGGTCTCACCGGGGAGCTGTTTTTT.

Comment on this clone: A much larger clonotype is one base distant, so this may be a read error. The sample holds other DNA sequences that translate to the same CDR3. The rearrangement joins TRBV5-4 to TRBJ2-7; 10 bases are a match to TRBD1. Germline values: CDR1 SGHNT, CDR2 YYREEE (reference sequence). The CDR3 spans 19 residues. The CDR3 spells CASSLAPTGGLLSSYEQYF. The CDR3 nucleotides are TGCGCCAGCAGCTTGGCCCCGACAGGGGGCCTTTTAAGCTCCTACGAGCAGTACTTC. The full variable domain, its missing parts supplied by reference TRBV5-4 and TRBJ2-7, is ETGVTQSPTHLIKTRGQQVTLRCSSQSGHNTVSWYQQALGQGPQFIFQYYREEENGRGNFPPRFSGLQFPNYSSELNVNALELDDSALYLCASSLAPTGGLLSSYEQYFGPGTRLTVT.

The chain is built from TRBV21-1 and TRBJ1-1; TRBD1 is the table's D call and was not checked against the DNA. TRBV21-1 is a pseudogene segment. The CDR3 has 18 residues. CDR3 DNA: TGTGCCAGCAGCGAACCAGCTACAGGGGGGATTCGGGACACTGAAGCTTTCTTT. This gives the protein CASSEPATGGIRDTEAFF.

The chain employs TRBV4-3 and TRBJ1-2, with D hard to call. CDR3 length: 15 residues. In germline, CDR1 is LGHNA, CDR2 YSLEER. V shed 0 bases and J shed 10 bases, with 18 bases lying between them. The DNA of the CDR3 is TGCGCCAGCAGCCAAGATCCAAGGCCCCCGGCAGACTACACCTTC. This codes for CASSQDPRPPADYTF.

The DNA of the CDR3 is TGTGCCAGCAGCTTACAAACTGGGGCTATCGATGAGCAGTTCTTC. This codes for CASSLQTGAIDEQFF. This chain joins TRBV7-2 and TRBJ2-1; TRBD1 might be the D (5 bases). CDR3 length: 15 residues. The germline V gene encodes CDR1 SGHTA and CDR2 FQGNSA. The V end lost 2 bases, the J end lost 8 bases, and 16 bases lay between the germline ends. The entire variable domain, with the rest obtained from reference TRBV7-2 and TRBJ2-1, is as follows: GAGVSQSPSNKVTEKGKDVELRCDPISGHTALYWYRQSLGQGLEFLIYFQGNSAPDKSGLPSDRFSAERTGGSVSTLTIQRTQQEDSAVYLCASSLQTGAIDEQFFGPGTRLTVL.

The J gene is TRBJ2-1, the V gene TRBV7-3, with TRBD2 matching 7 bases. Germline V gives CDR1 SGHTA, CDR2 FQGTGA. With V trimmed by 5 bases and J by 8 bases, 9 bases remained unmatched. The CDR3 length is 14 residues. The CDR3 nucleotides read TGTGCCAGCAGCCTCCAAGGACTAGGCGATGAGCAGTTCTTC. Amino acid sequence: CASSLQGLGDEQFF. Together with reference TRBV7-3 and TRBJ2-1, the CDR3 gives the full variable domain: GAGVSQTPSNKVTEKGKYVELRCDPISGHTALYWYRQSLGQGPEFLIYFQGTGAADDSGLPNDRFFAVRPEGSVSTLKIQRTERGDSAVYLCASSLQGLGDEQFFGPGTRLTVL.

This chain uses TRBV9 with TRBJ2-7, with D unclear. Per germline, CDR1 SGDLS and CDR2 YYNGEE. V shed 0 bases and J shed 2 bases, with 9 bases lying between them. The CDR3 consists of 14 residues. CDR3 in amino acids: CASSVGLSAYEQYF. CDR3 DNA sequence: TGTGCCAGCAGCGTAGGGCTTTCCGCCTACGAGCAGTACTTC.

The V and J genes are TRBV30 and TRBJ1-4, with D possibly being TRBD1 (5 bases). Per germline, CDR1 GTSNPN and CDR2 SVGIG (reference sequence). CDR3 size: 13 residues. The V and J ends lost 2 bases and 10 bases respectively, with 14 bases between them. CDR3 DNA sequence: TGTGCCTGGAGTACCGACCGAAGGGGAAAACTGTTTTTT. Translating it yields CAWSTDRRGKLFF.

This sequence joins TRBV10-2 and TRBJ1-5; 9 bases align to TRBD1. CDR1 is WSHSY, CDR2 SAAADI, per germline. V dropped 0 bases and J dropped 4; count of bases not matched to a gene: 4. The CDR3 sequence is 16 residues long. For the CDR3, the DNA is TGCGCCAGCAGTGAGTCCCTGACAGGGGGAAATCAGCCCCAGCATTTT. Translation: CASSESLTGGNQPQHF.

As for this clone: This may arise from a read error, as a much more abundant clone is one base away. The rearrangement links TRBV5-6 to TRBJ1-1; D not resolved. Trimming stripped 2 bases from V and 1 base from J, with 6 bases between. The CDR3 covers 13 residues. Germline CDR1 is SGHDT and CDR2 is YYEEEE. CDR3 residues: CASSFVSNTEAFF. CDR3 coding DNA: TGTGCCAGCAGCTTCGTCTCGAACACTGAAGCTTTCTTT.

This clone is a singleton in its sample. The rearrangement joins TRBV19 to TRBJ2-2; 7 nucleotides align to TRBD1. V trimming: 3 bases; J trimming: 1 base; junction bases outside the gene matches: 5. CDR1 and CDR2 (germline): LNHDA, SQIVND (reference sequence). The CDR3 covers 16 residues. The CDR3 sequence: CASSMHRDRNTGELFF. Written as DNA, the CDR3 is TGTGCCAGTAGTATGCACCGGGACAGGAACACCGGGGAGCTGTTTTTT.

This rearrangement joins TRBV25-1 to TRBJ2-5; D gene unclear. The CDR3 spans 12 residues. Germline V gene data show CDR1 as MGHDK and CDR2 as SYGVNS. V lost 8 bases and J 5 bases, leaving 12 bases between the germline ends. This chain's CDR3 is CASRGSMETQYF. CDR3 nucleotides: TGTGCCAGCCGCGGTTCAATGGAGACCCAGTACTTC.

CDR3 nucleotides: TGTGCCAGCAGTGATGGCACTGAAGCTTTCTTT. As protein: CASSDGTEAFF. V usage is TRBV6-1 and J usage is TRBJ1-1, with no clear D. Germline V gives CDR1 MNHNS, CDR2 SASEGT. The CDR3 runs 11 residues. The germline V and J ends were trimmed by 3 bases and 4 bases, with 3 bases remaining between them.

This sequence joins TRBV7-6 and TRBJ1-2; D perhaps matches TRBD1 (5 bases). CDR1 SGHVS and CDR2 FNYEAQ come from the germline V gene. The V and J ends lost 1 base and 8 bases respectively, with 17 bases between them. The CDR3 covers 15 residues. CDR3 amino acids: CASSLVAAPGDGYTF. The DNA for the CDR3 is TGTGCCAGCAGCTTAGTTGCGGCTCCGGGGGACGGCTACACCTTC.

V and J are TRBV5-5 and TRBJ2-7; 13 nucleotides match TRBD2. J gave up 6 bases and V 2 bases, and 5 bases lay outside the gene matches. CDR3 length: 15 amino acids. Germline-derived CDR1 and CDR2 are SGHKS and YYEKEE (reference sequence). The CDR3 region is CASSFGLAGAAEQYF. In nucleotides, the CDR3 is TGTGCCAGCAGCTTCGGACTAGCGGGAGCGGCCGAGCAGTACTTC.

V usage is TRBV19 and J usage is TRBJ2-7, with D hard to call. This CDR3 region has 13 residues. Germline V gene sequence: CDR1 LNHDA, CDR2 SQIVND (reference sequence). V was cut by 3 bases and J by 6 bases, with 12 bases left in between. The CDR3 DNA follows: TGTGCCAGTAGTATGCGACAACTGGGCGAGCAGTACTTC. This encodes CASSMRQLGEQYF.

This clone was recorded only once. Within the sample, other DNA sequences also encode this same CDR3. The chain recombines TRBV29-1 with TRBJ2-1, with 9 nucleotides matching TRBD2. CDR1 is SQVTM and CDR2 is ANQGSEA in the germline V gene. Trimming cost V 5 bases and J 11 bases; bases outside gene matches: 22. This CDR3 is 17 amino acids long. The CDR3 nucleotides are TGCAGCGTTACCGGGGGTAGCGGGAGAACCCCCGATTCCCAGCAGTTCTTC. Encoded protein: CSVTGGSGRTPDSQQFF.

CDR3 sequence reads: CAWSVQIAGEQYF. CDR3 nucleotide sequence: TGTGCCTGGAGTGTACAGATAGCTGGCGAGCAGTACTTC. The genes are TRBV30 and TRBJ2-7; D remains ambiguous. CDR3 length: 13 residues. Trimming shortened V by 0 bases and J by 6 bases, and 12 bases separated the two germline ends. Germline CDR1 reads GTSNPN; CDR2 reads SVGIG (reference sequence).

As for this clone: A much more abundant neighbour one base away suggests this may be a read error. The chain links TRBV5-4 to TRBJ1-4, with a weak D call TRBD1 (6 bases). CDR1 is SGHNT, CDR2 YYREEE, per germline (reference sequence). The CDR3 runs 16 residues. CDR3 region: CAGSTGQRSTNEKLFF. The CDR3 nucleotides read TGTGCCGGCAGCACCGGACAGCGCTCAACTAATGAAAAACTGTTTTTT.

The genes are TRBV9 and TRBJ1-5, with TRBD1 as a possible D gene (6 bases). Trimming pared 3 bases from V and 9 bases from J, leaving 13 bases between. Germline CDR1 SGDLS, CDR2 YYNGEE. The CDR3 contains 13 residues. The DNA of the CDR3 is TGTGCCAGCAGCGAGGGGGACGGGCGGCCCCAGCATTTT. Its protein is CASSEGDGRPQHF.

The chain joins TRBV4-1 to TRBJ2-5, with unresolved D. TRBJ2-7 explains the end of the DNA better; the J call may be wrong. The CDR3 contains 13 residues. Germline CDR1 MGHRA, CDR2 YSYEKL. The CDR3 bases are TGCGCCAGCAGCCAAGAGCAGAACTACGAGCAGTACTTC. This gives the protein CASSQEQNYEQYF.

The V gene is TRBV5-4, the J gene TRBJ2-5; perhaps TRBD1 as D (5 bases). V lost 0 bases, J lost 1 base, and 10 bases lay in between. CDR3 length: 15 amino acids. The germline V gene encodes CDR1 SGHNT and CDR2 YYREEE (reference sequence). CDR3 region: CASSLGGGRQETQYF. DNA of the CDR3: TGTGCCAGCAGCTTGGGGGGCGGCCGCCAAGAGACCCAGTACTTC.

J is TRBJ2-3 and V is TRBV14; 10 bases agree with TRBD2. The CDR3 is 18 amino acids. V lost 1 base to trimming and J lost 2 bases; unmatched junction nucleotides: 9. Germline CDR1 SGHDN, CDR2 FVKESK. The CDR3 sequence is CASSQARLAGGYTDTQYF. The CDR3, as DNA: TGTGCCAGCAGCCAAGCGAGATTAGCGGGAGGCTACACAGATACGCAGTATTTT.

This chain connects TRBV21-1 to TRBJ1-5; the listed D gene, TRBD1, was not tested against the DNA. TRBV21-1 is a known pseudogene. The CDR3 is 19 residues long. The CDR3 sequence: CASSKGWGQISFSNQPQHF. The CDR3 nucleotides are TGTGCCAGCAGCAAAGGATGGGGACAGATTTCTTTTAGCAATCAGCCCCAGCATTTT.

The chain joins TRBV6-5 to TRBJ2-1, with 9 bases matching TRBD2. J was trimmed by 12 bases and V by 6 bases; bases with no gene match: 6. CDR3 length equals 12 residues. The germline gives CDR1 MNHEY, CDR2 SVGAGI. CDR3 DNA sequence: TGTGCCAGCAGAGACCTAGCGGGGTGGCAGTTCTTC. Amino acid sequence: CASRDLAGWQFF.

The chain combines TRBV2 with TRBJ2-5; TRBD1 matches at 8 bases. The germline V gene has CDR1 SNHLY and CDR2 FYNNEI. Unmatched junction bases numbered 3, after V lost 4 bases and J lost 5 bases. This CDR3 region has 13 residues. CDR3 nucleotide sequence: TGTGCCAGCAGTGTGTACAGGGGGGAGACCCAGTACTTC. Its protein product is CASSVYRGETQYF. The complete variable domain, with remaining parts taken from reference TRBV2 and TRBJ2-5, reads EPEVTQTPSHQVTQMGQEVILRCVPISNHLYFYWYRQILGQKVEFLVSFYNNEISEKSEIFDDQFSVERPDGSNFTLKIRSTKLEDSAMYFCASSVYRGETQYFGPGTRLLVL.

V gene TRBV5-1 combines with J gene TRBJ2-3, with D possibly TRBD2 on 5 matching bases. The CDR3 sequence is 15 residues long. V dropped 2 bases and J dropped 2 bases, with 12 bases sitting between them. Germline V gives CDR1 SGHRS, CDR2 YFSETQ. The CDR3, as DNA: TGCGCCAGCAGCTTTCACGGGGAAAACACAGATACGCAGTATTTT. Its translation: CASSFHGENTDTQYF.

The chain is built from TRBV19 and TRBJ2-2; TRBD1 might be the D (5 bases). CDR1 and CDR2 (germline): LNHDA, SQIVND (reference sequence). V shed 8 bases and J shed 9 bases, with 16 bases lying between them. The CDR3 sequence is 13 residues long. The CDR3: CASLNLRERELFF. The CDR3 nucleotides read TGTGCCAGTCTAAACCTCAGGGAACGGGAGCTGTTTTTT.